A single TCR beta chain is shown here with its context. Assay: immunoSEQ multiplex PCR; the TCRdb copy retains only in-frame clones and omits some. Among about 75,000 clones listed, approximately 88% were seen once. This record belongs to a study of T cell responses to AZD1222 COVID-19 vaccine. This CDR3 has 13 residues. V shed 3 bases and J shed 2 bases, with 7 bases lying between them. Germline V lookup: CDR1 SGHTA, CDR2 FQGNSA. The receptor's source is an adult who received the MenACWY meningococcal vaccine as a control. V usage is TRBV7-2 and J usage is TRBJ2-5, with D perhaps matching TRBD1 (5 bases). The specimen comprised peripheral blood, sampled 28 days after the second dose of the MenACWY control vaccine. The CDR3 reads CASSFGQQETQYF. Here the CDR3 DNA reads TGTGCCAGCAGCTTTGGACAACAAGAGACCCAGTACTTC.